This T cell receptor beta chain was captured in a study of cytomegalovirus exposure and HLA in healthy donors. Points from the study as a whole: DRB1 showed the most TCR associations and HLA-C the fewest in a later analysis, as rates varied by HLA locus. TCR beta V segments were, for the most part, productive about 90% or about 30% of the time in an earlier analysis. A later analysis linked a missense DCLRE1C variant to TCR beta V- and J-gene trimming. An analysis was carried out later, and it reportedly showed fewer N-insertions in an Asian-associated ancestry cluster than the roughly 670-donor mean.

PCR used 60 Vbeta primers and 13 Jbeta primers. Profiling relied on immunoSEQ multiplex PCR, and the TCRdb table lists in-frame clones only, not all of them. This sample has some 110,000 clones, with more than 75% found just once. With respect to this clone: Its specificity is not known.

V was trimmed by 2 bases and J by 2 bases, leaving 7 bases between them. Germline V lookup: CDR1 SGHNT, CDR2 YYREEE (reference sequence). This CDR3 contains 13 residues. The sequence came from a man aged 40-50 years in good health and CMV-seronegative. The sequenced material came from PBMCs. V gene TRBV5-4 combines with J gene TRBJ1-1; weak D call: TRBD1 (5 bases). The CDR3 loop reads CASSLTGNTEAFF. DNA of the CDR3: TGTGCCAGCAGCTTAACAGGCAACACTGAAGCTTTCTTT.